The T cell receptor beta chain described here comes from a study of T cell responses to AZD1222 COVID-19 vaccine. Study-wide points: Possibly, clonal diversity was underestimated; donors were largely white British and included more females.

As to this clone: Its target is unknown.

Germline V gene lookup returns CDR1 SGDLS and CDR2 YYNGEE. The V end was cut by 7 bases, the J end by 5 bases, with 12 bases between. This CDR3 region has 13 residues. Here immunoSEQ multiplex PCR was the method, and the copy in TCRdb shows in-frame clones only, minus some. The data show about 180,000 clones, about 90% seen once. V and J are TRBV9 and TRBJ1-4; possibly TRBD1 for D (5 bases). Sequenced material: peripheral blood, taken on day 0 of AZD1222 vaccination. This clonotype was obtained from an adult in good health. CDR3 sequence: CASGRESNEKLFF. DNA of the CDR3: TGTGCCAGCGGCAGGGAGTCCAATGAAAAACTGTTTTTT. The full variable domain, with the rest looked up from reference TRBV9 and TRBJ1-4, is DSGVTQTPKHLITATGQRVTLRCSPRSGDLSVYWYQQSLDQGLQFLIQYYNGEERAKGNILERFSAQQFPDLHSELNLSSLELGDSALYFCASGRESNEKLFFGSGTQLSVL.